Presented here are 2 T cell receptor beta chains from one specimen sequenced in a study. TCRdb passed the RT-PCR reads through MiXCR, listing each CDR3 protein once. In the table there are about 680,000 distinct CDR3 sequences, 11% to 15% of which are singletons. Sequenced: memory CD4+ T cells from blood. The receptor source for this set is a female donor in good health, serving as a healthy control.

The genes are TRBV7-9 and TRBJ2-5, with a tentative D call TRBD2 (5 bases). V was clipped by 6 bases and J by 7 bases, with 9 bases between them. CDR1 is SEHNR, CDR2 FQNEAQ, per germline (reference sequence). This CDR3 is built from 11 residues. The CDR3 protein is CASRYEGTQYF. CDR3 bases: TGTGCCAGCAGATACGAGGGGACCCAGTACTTC. Full variable domain (rest looked up from reference TRBV7-9 and TRBJ2-5): DTGVSQNPRHKITKRGQNVTFRCDPISEHNRLYWYRQTLGQGPEFLTYFQNEAQLEKSRLLSDRFSAERPKGSFSTLEIQRTEQGDSAMYLCASRYEGTQYFGPGTRLLVL.

This clonotype was observed a handful of times. Here the CDR3 reads CASSGRSGSSYNEQFF. DNA of the CDR3: TGTGCCAGCAGCGGCCGTAGCGGGAGTAGCTACAATGAGCAGTTCTTC. The rearrangement uses TRBV11-2 and TRBJ2-1, with 9 bases lining up with TRBD2. The CDR3 consists of 16 residues. Germline CDR1 reads SGHAT; CDR2 reads FQNNGV. Unmatched junction bases numbered 8, after V lost 5 bases and J lost 3 bases. Drawing the rest from reference TRBV11-2 and TRBJ2-1, the complete variable domain is EAGVAQSPRYKIIEKRQSVAFWCNPISGHATLYWYQQILGQGPKLLIQFQNNGVVDDSQLPKDRFSAERLKGVDSTLKIQPAKLEDSAVYLCASSGRSGSSYNEQFFGPGTRLTVL.